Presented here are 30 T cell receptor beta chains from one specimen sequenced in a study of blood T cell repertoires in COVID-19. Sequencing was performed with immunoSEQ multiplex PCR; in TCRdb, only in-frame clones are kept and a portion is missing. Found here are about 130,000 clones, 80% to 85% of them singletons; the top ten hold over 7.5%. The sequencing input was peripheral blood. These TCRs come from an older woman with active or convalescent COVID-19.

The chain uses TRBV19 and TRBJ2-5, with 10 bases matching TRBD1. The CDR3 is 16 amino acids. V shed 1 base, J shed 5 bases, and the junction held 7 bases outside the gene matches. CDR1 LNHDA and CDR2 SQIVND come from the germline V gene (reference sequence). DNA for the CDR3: TGTGCCAGTAGTATAGGAGGACAGGGGGAGAGGGAGACCCAGTACTTC. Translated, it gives CASSIGGQGERETQYF. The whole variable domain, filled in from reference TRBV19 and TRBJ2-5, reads DGGITQSPKYLFRKEGQNVTLSCEQNLNHDAMYWYRQDPGQGLRLIYYSQIVNDFQKGDIAEGYSVSREKKESFPLTVTSAQKNPTAFYLCASSIGGQGERETQYFGPGTRLLVL.

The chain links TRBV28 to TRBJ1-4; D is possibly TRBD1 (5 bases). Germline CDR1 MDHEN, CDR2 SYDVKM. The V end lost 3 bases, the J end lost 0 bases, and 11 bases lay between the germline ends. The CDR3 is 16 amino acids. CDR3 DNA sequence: TGTGCCAGCAGTTTTTGGGGGGGGACAACTAATGAAAAACTGTTTTTT. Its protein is CASSFWGGTTNEKLFF.

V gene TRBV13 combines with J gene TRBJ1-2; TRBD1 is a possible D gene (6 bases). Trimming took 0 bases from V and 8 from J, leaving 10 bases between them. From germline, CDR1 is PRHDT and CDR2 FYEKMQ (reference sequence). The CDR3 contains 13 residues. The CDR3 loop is CASSLGRQVGYTF. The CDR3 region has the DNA TGTGCCAGCAGCTTAGGTCGACAGGTCGGCTACACCTTC.

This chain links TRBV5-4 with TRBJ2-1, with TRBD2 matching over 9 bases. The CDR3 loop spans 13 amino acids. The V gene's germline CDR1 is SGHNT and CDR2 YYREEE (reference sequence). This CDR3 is CAAGRGGLDEQFF. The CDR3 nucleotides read TGTGCGGCAGGGCGGGGGGGCCTCGATGAGCAGTTCTTC.

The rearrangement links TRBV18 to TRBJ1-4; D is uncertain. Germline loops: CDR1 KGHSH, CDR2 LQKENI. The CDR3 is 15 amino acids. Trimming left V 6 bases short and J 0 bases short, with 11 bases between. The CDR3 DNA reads TGTGCCAGCTCCAACACATACGCAACTAATGAAAAACTGTTTTTT. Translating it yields CASSNTYATNEKLFF.

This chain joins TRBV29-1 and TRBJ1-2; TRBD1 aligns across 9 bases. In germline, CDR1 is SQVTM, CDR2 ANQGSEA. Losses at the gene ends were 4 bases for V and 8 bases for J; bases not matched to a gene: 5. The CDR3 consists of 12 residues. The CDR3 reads CSVGDRASGYTF. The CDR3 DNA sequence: TGCAGCGTTGGGGACAGGGCGTCGGGCTACACCTTC.

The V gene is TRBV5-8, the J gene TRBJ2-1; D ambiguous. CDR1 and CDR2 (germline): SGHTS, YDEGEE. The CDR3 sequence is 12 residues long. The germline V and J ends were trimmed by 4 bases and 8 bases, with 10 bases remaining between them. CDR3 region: CASSRYLHEQFF. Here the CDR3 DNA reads TGTGCCAGCAGCCGGTATCTCCATGAGCAGTTCTTC.

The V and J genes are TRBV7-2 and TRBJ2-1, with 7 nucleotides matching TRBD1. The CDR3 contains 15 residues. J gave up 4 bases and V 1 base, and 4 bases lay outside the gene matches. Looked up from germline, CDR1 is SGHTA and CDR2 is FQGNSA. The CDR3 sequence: CASSLVGQKYNEQFF. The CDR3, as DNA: TGTGCCAGCAGCTTAGTGGGACAGAAGTACAATGAGCAGTTCTTC.

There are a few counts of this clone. The CDR3 spells CASSYSEGGPYTQYF. The CDR3 DNA is TGTGCCAGCAGTTACTCCGAGGGAGGGCCATATACGCAGTATTTT. This rearrangement joins TRBV6-5 to TRBJ2-3, with 7 bases matching TRBD2. V trimming: 0 bases; J trimming: 7 bases; junction bases outside the gene matches: 7. This CDR3 is 15 amino acids long. CDR1 MNHEY and CDR2 SVGAGI come from the germline V gene.

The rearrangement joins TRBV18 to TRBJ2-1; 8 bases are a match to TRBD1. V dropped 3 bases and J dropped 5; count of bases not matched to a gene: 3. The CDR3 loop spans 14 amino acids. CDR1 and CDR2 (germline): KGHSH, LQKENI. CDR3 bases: TGTGCCAGCTCACCGGGGGGACAGGACAATGAGCAGTTCTTC. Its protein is CASSPGGQDNEQFF.

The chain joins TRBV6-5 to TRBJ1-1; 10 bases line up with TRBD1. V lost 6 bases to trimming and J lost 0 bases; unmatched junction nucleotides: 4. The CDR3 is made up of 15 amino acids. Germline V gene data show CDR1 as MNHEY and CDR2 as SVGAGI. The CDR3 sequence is CASSPGQGLNTEAFF. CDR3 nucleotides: TGTGCCAGCAGCCCGGGACAGGGGTTGAACACTGAAGCTTTCTTT.

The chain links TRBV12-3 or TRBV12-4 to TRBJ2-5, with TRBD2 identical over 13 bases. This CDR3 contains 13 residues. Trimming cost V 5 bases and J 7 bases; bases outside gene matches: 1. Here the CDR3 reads CASSRLAGGTQYF. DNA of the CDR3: TGTGCCAGCAGTCGACTAGCGGGAGGGACCCAGTACTTC.

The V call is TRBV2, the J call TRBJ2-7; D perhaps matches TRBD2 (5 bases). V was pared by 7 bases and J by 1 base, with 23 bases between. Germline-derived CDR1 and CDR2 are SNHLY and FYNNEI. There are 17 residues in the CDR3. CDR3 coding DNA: TGTGCCAGCACCCCTCCCCGACTATACCCTCCATCCTACGAGCAGTACTTC. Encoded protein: CASTPPRLYPPSYEQYF. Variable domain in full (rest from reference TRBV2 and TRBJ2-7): EPEVTQTPSHQVTQMGQEVILRCVPISNHLYFYWYRQILGQKVEFLVSFYNNEISEKSEIFDDQFSVERPDGSNFTLKIRSTKLEDSAMYFCASTPPRLYPPSYEQYFGPGTRLTVT.

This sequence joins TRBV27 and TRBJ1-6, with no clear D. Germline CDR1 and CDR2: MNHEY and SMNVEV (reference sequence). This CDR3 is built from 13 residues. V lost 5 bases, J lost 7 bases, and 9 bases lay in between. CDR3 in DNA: TGTGCCAGCAGTGGGTTGGGCAATTCACCCCTCCACTTT. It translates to CASSGLGNSPLHF.

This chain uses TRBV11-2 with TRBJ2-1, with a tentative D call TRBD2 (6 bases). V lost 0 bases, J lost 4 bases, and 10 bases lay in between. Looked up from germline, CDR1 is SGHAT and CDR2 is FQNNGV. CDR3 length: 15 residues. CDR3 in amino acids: CASSLEQRAYNEQFF. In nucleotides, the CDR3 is TGTGCCAGCAGCTTAGAGCAGCGGGCTTACAATGAGCAGTTCTTC.

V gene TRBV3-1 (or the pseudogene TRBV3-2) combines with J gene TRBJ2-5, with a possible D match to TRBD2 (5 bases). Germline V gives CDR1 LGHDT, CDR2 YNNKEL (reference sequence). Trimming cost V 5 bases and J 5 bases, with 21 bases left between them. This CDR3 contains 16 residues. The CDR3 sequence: CASSKRLRGSLETQYF. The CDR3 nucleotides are TGTGCCAGCAGCAAACGCCTCCGGGGTAGCCTGGAGACCCAGTACTTC.

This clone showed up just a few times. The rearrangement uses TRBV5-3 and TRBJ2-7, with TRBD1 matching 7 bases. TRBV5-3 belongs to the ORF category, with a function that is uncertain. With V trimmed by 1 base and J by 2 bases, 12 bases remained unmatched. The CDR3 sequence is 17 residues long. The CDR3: CARSLKEGQAFTYEQYV. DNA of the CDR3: TGTGCCAGAAGCTTGAAGGAAGGACAGGCCTTCACCTACGAGCAGTACGTC.

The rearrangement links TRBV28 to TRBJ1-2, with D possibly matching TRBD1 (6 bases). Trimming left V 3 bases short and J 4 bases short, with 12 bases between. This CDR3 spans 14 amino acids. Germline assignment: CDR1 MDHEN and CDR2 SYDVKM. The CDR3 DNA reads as TGTGCCAGCAGTTTTCCAGGGGATACCTATGGCTACACCTTC. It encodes CASSFPGDTYGYTF.

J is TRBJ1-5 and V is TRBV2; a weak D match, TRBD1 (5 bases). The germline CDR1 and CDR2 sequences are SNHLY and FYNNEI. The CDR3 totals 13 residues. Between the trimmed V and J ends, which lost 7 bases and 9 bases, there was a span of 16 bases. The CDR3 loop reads CASTSGDGRPQHF. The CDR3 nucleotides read TGTGCCAGCACGTCGGGGGACGGTCGGCCCCAGCATTTT. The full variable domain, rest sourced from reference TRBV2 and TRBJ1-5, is EPEVTQTPSHQVTQMGQEVILRCVPISNHLYFYWYRQILGQKVEFLVSFYNNEISEKSEIFDDQFSVERPDGSNFTLKIRSTKLEDSAMYFCASTSGDGRPQHFGDGTRLSIL.

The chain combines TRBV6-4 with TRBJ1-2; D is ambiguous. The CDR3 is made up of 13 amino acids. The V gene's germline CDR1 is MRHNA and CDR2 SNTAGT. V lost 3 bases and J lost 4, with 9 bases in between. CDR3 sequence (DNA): TGTGCCAGCAGTGAGGGCGAGGGCTATGGCTACACCTTC. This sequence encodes CASSEGEGYGYTF.

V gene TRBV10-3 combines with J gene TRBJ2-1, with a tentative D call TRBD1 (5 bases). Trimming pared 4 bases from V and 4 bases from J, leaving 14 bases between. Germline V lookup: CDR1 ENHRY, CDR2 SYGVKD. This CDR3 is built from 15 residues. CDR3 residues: CAISALGPAYNEQFF. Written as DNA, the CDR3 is TGTGCCATCAGTGCGCTGGGGCCCGCTTACAATGAGCAGTTCTTC.

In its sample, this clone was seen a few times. CDR3 region: CASTPTGSEQYF. CDR3 in DNA: TGTGCCAGCACCCCGACAGGTTCCGAGCAGTACTTC. This chain links TRBV6-6 with TRBJ2-7; TRBD1 might be the D (6 bases). V was trimmed by 7 bases and J by 6 bases, leaving 13 bases between them. Germline V gene data show CDR1 as MNHNY and CDR2 as SVGAGI (reference sequence). This CDR3 has 12 residues.

The CDR3, as DNA: TGTGCCAGCAGCACCCCCACGGGACAGGGAGGTACAGCTTTCTTT. The encoded protein is CASSTPTGQGGTAFF. The V gene is TRBV11-2, the J gene TRBJ1-1, with 9 bases that match TRBD1. Unmatched junction bases numbered 14, after V lost 5 bases and J lost 10 bases. The V gene's germline CDR1 is SGHAT and CDR2 FQNNGV. The CDR3 is made up of 15 amino acids.

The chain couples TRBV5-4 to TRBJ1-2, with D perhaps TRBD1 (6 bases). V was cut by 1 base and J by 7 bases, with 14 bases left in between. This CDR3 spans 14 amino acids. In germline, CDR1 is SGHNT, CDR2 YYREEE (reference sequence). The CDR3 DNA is TGTGCCAGCAGCTTGAGCGGGGGGCTCGGTGGCTACACCTTC. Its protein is CASSLSGGLGGYTF.

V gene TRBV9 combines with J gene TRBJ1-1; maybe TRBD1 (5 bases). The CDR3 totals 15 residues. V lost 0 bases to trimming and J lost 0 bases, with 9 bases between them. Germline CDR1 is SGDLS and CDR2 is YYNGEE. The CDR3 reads CASSVGDSMNTEAFF. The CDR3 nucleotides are TGTGCCAGCAGCGTAGGTGACAGCATGAACACTGAAGCTTTCTTT.

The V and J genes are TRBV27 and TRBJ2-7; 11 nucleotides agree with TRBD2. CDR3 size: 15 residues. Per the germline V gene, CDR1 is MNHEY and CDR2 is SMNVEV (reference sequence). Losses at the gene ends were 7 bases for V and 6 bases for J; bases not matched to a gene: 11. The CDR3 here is CASKSLAGERVEQYF. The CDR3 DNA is TGTGCCAGCAAATCACTAGCGGGAGAAAGGGTCGAGCAGTACTTC.

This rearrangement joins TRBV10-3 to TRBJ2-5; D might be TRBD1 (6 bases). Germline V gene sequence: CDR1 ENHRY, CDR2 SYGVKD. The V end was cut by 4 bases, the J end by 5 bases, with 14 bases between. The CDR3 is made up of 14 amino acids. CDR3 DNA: TGTGCCATCAGTGTGAATCTTAGGGGGGAGACCCAGTACTTC. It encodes CAISVNLRGETQYF.

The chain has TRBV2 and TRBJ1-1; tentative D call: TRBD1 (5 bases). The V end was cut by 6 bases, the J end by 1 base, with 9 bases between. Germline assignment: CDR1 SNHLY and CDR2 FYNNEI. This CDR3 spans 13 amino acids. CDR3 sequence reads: CASRDTQNTEAFF. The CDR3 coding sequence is TGTGCCAGCAGGGACACACAGAACACTGAAGCTTTCTTT.

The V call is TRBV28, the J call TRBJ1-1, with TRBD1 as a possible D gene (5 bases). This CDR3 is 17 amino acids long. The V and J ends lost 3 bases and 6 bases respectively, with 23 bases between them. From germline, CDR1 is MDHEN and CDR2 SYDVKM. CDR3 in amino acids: CASSLGGVNWVSSEAFF. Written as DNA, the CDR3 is TGTGCCAGCAGTTTGGGGGGGGTCAACTGGGTATCTTCTGAAGCTTTCTTT.

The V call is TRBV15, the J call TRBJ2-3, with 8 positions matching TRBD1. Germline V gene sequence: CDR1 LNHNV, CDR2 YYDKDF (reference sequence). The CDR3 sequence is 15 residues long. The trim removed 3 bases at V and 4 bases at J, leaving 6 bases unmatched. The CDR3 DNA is TGTGCCACCAGCAGGGGAGGACAGGGTGCAGATACGCAGTATTTT. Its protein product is CATSRGGQGADTQYF.